Sequencing of this TCR beta chain was carried out in a study of T-cell reconstitution after alpha-beta-depleted transplantation in children. V was trimmed by 5 bases and J by 1 base, leaving 12 bases between them. Germline V gene lookup returns CDR1 SEHNR and CDR2 FQNEAQ (reference sequence). This CDR3 contains 15 residues. This sample's TCRbeta library carried unique molecular identifier barcodes. MiXCR, applied by TCRdb to the PCR reads, yields one record per CDR3 protein. Altogether over 300,000 distinct CDR3 sequences are present, approximately 10% being singletons, with the ten largest covering around 2.3%.

The sequence was collected from a human donor who donated a stem cell graft to a child with acute lymphoblastic leukemia. The chain is built from TRBV7-9 and TRBJ1-5, with D tentatively TRBD1 (5 bases). This material consisted of PBMCs from the stem cell graft donor, taken from the stem cell graft. The CDR3 protein is CASSPDRNSNQPQHF. In DNA, the CDR3 is TGTGCCAGCAGCCCTGACAGAAACAGCAATCAGCCCCAGCATTTT.